This T cell receptor beta chain originates from a study of cytomegalovirus exposure and HLA in healthy donors. Losses at the gene ends were 0 bases for V and 3 bases for J; bases not matched to a gene: 1. The CDR3 consists of 15 residues. Looked up from germline, CDR1 is WSHSY and CDR2 is SAAADI. Study results and limitations: An analysis was carried out at a later point. It showed that HLA-associated TCR beta chains were more clonally expanded than equally common non-associated chains. The Asian-associated ancestry cluster reportedly had fewer N-insertions than the 666-donor mean in a later analysis. Under in vitro conditions, a few CMV-associated chains were confirmed as specific for CMV antigens.

In the case of this clone: Its matching antigen is unknown.

Use of 60 Vbeta and 13 Jbeta primers characterized the PCR. The assay was immunoSEQ multiplex PCR, and TCRdb's table has in-frame clones only and misses some. The sample has about 190,000 clones; 79% are singletons. The TCR originated in a woman under 30 in good health and CMV-seronegative. The sequencing sample was made of PBMCs. V usage is TRBV10-2 and J usage is TRBJ2-7; TRBD2 agrees at 11 bases. CDR3 in DNA: TGCGCCAGCAGTGAGTCTACTAGCGGGAGCTACGAGCAGTACTTC. Translated: CASSESTSGSYEQYF.